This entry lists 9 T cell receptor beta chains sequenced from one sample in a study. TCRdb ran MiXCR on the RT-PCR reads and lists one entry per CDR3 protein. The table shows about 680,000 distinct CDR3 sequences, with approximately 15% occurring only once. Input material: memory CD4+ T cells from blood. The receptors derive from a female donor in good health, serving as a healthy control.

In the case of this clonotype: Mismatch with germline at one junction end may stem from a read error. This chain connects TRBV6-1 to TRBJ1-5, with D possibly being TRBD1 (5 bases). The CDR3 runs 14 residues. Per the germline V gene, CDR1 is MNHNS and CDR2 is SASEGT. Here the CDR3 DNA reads TGTGCTAGCAGTGACGGGACTTACAATCAGCCCCAGCATTTT. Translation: CASSDGTYNQPQHF.

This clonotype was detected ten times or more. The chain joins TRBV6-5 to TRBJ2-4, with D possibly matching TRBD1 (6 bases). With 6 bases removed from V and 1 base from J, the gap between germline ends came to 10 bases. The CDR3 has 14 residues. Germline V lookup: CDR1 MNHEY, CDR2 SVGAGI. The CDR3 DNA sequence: TGTGCCAGCAGAAAACAGGGTGCCAAAAACATTCAGTACTTC. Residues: CASRKQGAKNIQYF.

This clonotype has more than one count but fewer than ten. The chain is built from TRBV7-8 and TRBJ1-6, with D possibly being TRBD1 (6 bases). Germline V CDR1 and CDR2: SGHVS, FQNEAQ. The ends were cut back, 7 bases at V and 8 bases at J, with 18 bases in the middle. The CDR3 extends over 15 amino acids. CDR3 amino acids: CASNPGQGSYSPLHF. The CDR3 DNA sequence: TGTGCCAGCAACCCAGGGCAGGGGTCATATTCACCCCTCCACTTT.

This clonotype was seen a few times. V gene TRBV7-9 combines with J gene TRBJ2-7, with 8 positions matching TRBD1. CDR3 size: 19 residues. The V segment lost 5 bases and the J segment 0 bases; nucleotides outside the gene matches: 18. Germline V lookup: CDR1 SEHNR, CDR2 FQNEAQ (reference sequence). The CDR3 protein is CASSPQGEWGLKNSYEQYF. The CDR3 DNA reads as TGTGCCAGCAGCCCACAGGGGGAGTGGGGTCTAAAAAACTCCTACGAGCAGTACTTC. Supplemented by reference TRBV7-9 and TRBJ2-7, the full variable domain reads DTGVSQNPRHKITKRGQNVTFRCDPISEHNRLYWYRQTLGQGPEFLTYFQNEAQLEKSRLLSDRFSAERPKGSFSTLEIQRTEQGDSAMYLCASSPQGEWGLKNSYEQYFGPGTRLTVT.

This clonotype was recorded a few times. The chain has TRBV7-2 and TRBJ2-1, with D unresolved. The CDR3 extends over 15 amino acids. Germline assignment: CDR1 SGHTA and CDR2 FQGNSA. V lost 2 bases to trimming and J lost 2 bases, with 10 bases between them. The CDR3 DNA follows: TGTGCCAGCAGCTTAATGGGATCTACCTACAATGAGCAGTTCTTC. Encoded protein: CASSLMGSTYNEQFF.

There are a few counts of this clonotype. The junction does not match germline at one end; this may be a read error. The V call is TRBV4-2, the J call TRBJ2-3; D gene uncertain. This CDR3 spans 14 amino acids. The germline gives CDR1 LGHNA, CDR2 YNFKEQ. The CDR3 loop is CASSQGEGTDTQYF. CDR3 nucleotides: TGTGCCAGCAGTCAAGGAGAAGGCACAGATACGCAGTATTTT.

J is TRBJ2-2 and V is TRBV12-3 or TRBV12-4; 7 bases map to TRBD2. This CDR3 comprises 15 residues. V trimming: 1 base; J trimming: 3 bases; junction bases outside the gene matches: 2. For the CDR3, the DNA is TGTGCCAGCAGTTTAGGGACTAGTTACACCGGGGAGCTGTTTTTT. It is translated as CASSLGTSYTGELFF.

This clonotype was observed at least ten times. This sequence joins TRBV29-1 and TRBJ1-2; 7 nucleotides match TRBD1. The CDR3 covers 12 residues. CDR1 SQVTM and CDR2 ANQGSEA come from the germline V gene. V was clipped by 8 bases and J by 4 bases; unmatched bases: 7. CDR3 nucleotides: TGCAGCACAAAGACAGGGAGCTATGGCTACACCTTC. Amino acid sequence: CSTKTGSYGYTF.

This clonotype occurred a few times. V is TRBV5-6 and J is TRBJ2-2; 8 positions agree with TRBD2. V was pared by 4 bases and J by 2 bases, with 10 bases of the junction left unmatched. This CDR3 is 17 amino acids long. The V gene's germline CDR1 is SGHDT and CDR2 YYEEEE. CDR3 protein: CASSALAGGFNTGELFF. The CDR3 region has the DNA TGTGCCAGCAGCGCCTTGGCGGGGGGTTTCAACACCGGGGAGCTGTTTTTT.